This T cell receptor (beta chain) is from a study of CD8 T cells in Susac syndrome. The CDR3 sequence runs 13 residues, both termini included. When the RNA was reverse transcribed, random hexamers were used with an input of roughly 0.5 to 1 ug. The amplification used immunoSEQ multiplex PCR on TCR beta CDR3; it spanned 54 Vbeta and 13 Jbeta. MiXCR was run by TCRdb on the immunoSEQ multiplex PCR reads, yielding one entry per CDR3 protein. The sample shows 150,000 or so distinct CDR3 sequences, approximately 94% of them seen only once. Comment on this clonotype: It is unclear where the CDR3 begins or ends on the DNA, so no DNA is shown, and the CDR3 is as TCRdb lists it.

Sequencing of TCR beta covered CD8+ and CD4+ T cells obtained from blood. Negative isolation yielded the CD8+ and CD4+ T cells, while FACS enriched the TEMRA cells. The sample was CD4+ T cells from PBMCs. The chain joins TRBV12-3 or TRBV12-4 to TRBJ1-1. This TCR derives from a human donor with multiple sclerosis. CDR3 sequence: CASSLAGSAKLSF.